The 3 T cell receptor beta chains below were found in one sample sequenced in a study of cytomegalovirus exposure and HLA in healthy donors. The PCR used 60 Vbeta and 13 Jbeta primers. Using immunoSEQ multiplex PCR, the repertoire was profiled, and TCRdb retains in-frame clones only, with some absent. The sample includes about 160,000 clones, 75% to 80% of them seen just once. Source material: PBMCs. The source of these receptors is a woman aged 45-65 years in good health and CMV-seropositive.

This clone has more than one count but fewer than ten. The chain carries TRBV9 and TRBJ2-6; D ambiguous. This CDR3 is built from 16 residues. Germline CDR1 SGDLS, CDR2 YYNGEE. Trimming took off 0 bases at V and 2 bases at J, with 9 bases between the two ends. CDR3 DNA: TGTGCCAGCAGCGTAGGTGCAGCGACTGGGGCCAACGTCCTGACTTTC. Its translation is CASSVGAATGANVLTF.

V and J are TRBV10-3 and TRBJ1-1, with D possibly being TRBD1 (6 bases). Germline CDR1 and CDR2: ENHRY and SYGVKD. CDR3 length: 16 residues. V was shortened by 3 bases and J by 0 bases, with 14 bases between the two germline ends. The CDR3, as DNA: TGTGCCATCAGTGATCCGTTGAGGGGGATGAACACTGAAGCTTTCTTT. This gives the protein CAISDPLRGMNTEAFF.

This clone was detected a few times. The chain recombines TRBV2 with TRBJ1-1; D gene uncertain. The germline gives CDR1 SNHLY, CDR2 FYNNEI. The CDR3 loop spans 14 amino acids. V lost 0 bases and J 0 bases, leaving 5 bases between the germline ends. CDR3 residues: CASSEALMNTEAFF. The CDR3 coding sequence is TGTGCCAGCAGTGAAGCCCTTATGAACACTGAAGCTTTCTTT.